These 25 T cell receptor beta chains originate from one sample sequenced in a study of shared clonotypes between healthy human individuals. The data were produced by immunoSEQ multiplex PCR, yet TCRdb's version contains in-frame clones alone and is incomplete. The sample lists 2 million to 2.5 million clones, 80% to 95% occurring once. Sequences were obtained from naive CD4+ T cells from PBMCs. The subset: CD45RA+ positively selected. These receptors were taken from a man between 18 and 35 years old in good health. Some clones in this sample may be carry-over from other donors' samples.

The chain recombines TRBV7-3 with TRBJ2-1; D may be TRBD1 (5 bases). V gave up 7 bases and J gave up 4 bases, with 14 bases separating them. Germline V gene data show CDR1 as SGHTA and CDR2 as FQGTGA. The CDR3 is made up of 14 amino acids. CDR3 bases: TGTGCCAGCACCCCCGGCGCAGGGTACAATGAGCAGTTCTTC. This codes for CASTPGAGYNEQFF.

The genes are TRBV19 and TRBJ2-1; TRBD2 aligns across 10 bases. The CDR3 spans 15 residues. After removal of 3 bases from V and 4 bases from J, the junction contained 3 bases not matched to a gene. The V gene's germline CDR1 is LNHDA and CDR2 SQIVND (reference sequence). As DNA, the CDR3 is TGTGCCAGTAGTATCCAACTAGCGGGGTACAATGAGCAGTTCTTC. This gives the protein CASSIQLAGYNEQFF. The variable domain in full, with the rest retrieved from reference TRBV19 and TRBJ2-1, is DGGITQSPKYLFRKEGQNVTLSCEQNLNHDAMYWYRQDPGQGLRLIYYSQIVNDFQKGDIAEGYSVSREKKESFPLTVTSAQKNPTAFYLCASSIQLAGYNEQFFGPGTRLTVL.

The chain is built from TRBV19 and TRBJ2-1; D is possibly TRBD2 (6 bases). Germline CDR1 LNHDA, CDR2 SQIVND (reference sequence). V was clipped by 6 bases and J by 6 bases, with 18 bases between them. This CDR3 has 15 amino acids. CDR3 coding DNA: TGTGCCAGTAGCACTCACGGGGCGGGACGCAATGAGCAGTTCTTC. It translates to CASSTHGAGRNEQFF.

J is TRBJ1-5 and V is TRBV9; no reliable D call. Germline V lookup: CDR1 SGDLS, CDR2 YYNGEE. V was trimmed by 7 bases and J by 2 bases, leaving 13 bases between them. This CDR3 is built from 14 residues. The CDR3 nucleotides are TGTGCCAGCTCTCTCATCGACGGCAATCAGCCCCAGCATTTT. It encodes CASSLIDGNQPQHF.

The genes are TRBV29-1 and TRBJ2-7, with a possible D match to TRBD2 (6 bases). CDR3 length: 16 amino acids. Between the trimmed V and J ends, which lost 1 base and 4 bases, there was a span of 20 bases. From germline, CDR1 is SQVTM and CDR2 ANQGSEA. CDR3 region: CSVEGTAELGGYEQYF. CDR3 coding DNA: TGCAGCGTTGAAGGTACTGCGGAGTTGGGAGGTTACGAGCAGTACTTC.

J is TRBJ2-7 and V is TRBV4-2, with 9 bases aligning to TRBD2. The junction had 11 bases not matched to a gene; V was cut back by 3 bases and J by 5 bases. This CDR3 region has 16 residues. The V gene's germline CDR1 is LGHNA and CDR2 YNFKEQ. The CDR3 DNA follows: TGTGCCAGCAGCCAGTATCTAGCGGGATGGAAAGACGAGCAGTACTTC. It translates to CASSQYLAGWKDEQYF.

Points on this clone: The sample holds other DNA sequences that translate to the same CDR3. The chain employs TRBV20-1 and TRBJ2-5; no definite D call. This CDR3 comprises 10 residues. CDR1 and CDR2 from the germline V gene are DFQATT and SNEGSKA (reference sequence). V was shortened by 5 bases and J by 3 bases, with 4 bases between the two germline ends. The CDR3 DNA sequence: TGCAGTGCTGAAGAAGAGACCCAGTACTTC. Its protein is CSAEEETQYF.

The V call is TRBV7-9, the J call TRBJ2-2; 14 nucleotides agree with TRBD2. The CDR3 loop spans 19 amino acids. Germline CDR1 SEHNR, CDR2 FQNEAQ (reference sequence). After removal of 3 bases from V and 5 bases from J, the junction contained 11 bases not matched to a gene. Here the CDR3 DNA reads TGTGCCAGCAGCTTTGGGACAGGGACTAGCGGGAGTGAGACCGGGGAGCTGTTTTTT. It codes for CASSFGTGTSGSETGELFF.

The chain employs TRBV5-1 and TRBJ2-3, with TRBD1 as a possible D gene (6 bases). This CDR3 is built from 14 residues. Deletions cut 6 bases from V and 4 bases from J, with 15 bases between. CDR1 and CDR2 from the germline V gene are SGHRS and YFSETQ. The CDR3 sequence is CASNWGTPSDTQYF. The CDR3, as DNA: TGCGCCAGCAACTGGGGGACACCTTCAGATACGCAGTATTTT.

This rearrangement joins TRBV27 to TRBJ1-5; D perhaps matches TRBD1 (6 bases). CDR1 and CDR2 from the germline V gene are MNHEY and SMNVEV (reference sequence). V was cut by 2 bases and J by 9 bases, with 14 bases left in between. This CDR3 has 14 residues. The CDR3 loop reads CASSLDGGRVPQHF. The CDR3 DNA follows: TGTGCCAGCAGTTTAGACGGGGGGCGAGTGCCCCAGCATTTT.

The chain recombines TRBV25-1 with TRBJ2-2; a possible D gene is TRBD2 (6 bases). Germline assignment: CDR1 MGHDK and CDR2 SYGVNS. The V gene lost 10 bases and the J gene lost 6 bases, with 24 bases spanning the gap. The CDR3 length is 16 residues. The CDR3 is CATTGGQGGNPGELFF. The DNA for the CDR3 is TGTGCCACCACGGGTGGGCAGGGAGGAAATCCCGGGGAGCTGTTTTTT.

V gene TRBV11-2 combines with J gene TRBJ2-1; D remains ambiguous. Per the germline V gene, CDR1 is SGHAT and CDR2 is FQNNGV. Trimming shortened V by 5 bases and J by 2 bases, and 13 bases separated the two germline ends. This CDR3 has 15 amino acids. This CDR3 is CASSKGLVTYNEQFF. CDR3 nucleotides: TGTGCCAGCAGCAAAGGGCTGGTGACCTACAATGAGCAGTTCTTC.

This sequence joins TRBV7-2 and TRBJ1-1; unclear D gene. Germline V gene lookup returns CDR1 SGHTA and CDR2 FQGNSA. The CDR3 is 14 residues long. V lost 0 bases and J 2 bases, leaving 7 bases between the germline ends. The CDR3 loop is CASSLAGPNTEAFF. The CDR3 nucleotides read TGTGCCAGCAGCTTAGCAGGACCCAACACTGAAGCTTTCTTT. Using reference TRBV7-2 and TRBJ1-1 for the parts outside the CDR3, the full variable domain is GAGVSQSPSNKVTEKGKDVELRCDPISGHTALYWYRQSLGQGLEFLIYFQGNSAPDKSGLPSDRFSAERTGGSVSTLTIQRTQQEDSAVYLCASSLAGPNTEAFFGQGTRLTVV.

The CDR3, as DNA: TGCGCCAGCAGCTTGGCCGCGACAGGGGGTCTATACAATGAGCAGTTCTTC. Protein product: CASSLAATGGLYNEQFF. V gene TRBV5-1 combines with J gene TRBJ2-1; the match to TRBD1 covers 9 bases. This CDR3 has 17 residues. Per the germline V gene, CDR1 is SGHRS and CDR2 is YFSETQ. After removal of 0 bases from V and 4 bases from J, the junction contained 8 bases not matched to a gene.

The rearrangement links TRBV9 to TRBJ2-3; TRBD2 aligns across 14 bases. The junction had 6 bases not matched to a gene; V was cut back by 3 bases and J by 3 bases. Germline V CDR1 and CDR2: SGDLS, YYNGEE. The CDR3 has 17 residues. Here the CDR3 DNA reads TGTGCCAGCAGCGCGGGACTAGCGGGAGTAGGTACAGATACGCAGTATTTT. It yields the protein CASSAGLAGVGTDTQYF.

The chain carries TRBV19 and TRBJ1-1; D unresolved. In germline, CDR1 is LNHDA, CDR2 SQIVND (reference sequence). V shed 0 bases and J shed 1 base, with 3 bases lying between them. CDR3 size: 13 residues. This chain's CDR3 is CASSIERNTEAFF. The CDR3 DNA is TGTGCCAGTAGTATAGAACGGAACACTGAAGCTTTCTTT.

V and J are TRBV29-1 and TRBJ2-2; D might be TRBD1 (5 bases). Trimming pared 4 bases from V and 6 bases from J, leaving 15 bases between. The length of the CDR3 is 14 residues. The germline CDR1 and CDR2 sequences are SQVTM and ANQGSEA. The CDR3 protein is CSVVWPGKPGELFF. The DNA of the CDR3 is TGCAGCGTTGTGTGGCCAGGGAAACCCGGGGAGCTGTTTTTT.

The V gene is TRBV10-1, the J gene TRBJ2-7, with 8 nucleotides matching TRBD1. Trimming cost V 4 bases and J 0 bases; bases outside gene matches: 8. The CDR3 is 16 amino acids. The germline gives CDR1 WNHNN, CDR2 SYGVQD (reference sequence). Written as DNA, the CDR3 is TGCGCCAGCAGTGGGAAGACAGGGGTGTACTCCTACGAGCAGTACTTC. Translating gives CASSGKTGVYSYEQYF.

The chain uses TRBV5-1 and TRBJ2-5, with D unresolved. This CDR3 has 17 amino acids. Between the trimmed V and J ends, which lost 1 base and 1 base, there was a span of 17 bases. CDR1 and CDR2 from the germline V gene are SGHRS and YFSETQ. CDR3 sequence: CASSLSGGNQVQETQYF. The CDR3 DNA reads TGCGCCAGCAGCTTGTCTGGTGGAAACCAGGTCCAAGAGACCCAGTACTTC.

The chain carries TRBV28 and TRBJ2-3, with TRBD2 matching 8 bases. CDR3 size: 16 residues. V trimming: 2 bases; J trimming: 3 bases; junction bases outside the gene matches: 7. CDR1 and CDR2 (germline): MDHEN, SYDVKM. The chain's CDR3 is CASSLTGLGVTDTQYF. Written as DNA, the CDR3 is TGTGCCAGCAGTTTAACGGGACTAGGGGTGACAGATACGCAGTATTTT.

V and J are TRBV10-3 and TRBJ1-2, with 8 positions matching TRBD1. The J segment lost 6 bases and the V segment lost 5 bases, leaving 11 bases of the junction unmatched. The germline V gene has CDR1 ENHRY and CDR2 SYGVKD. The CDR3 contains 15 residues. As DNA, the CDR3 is TGTGCCATCAGTAGGGAGGACAGGGACGGCCATGGCTACACCTTC. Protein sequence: CAISREDRDGHGYTF.

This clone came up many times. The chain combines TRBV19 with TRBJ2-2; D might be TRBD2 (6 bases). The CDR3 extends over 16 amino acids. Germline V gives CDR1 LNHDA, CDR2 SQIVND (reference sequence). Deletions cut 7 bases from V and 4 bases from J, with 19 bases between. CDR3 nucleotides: TGTGCCAGTAAGAATCATAGGCAGGGAGGCACCGGGGAGCTGTTTTTT. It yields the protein CASKNHRQGGTGELFF. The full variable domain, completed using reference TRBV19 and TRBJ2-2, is DGGITQSPKYLFRKEGQNVTLSCEQNLNHDAMYWYRQDPGQGLRLIYYSQIVNDFQKGDIAEGYSVSREKKESFPLTVTSAQKNPTAFYLCASKNHRQGGTGELFFGEGSRLTVL.

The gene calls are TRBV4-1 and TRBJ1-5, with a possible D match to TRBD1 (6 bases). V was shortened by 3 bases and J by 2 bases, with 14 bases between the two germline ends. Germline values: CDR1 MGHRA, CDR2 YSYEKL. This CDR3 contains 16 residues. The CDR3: CASSQGAGRGNQPQHF. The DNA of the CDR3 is TGCGCCAGCAGCCAGGGGGCTGGCAGGGGCAATCAGCCCCAGCATTTT.

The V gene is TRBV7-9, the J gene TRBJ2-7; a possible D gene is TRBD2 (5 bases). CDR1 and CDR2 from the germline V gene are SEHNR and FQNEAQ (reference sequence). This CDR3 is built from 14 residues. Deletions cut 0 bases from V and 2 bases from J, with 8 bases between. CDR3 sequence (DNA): TGTGCCAGCAGCTTAGCGTCGGAGGCCTACGAGCAGTACTTC. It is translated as CASSLASEAYEQYF.

The CDR3 sequence: CASSSERAGANVLTF. The CDR3 nucleotides read TGTGCCAGCAGTAGTGAGAGGGCCGGGGCCAACGTCCTGACTTTC. This chain connects TRBV6-5 to TRBJ2-6; a possible D gene is TRBD2 (5 bases). The CDR3 length is 15 residues. The V and J ends lost 5 bases and 4 bases respectively, with 12 bases between them. The germline CDR1 and CDR2 sequences are MNHEY and SVGAGI.